This T cell receptor (beta chain) derives from a study of PD-1 blockade in classical Hodgkin lymphoma. Points from the study as a whole: Researchers reported that CD4+ TCR diversity, though not CD8+, rose significantly by C4D1.

Every patient was affected by relapse after autologous stem cell transplantation, while exposure to brentuximab vedotin was not uniform. Best overall response was complete response, partial response or progressive disease in these relapsed/refractory classical Hodgkin lymphoma patients. About this clone: Its antigen is not known.

Sequencing was performed with immunoSEQ multiplex PCR; in TCRdb, only in-frame clones are kept and a portion is missing. The data contain about 98,000 clones, around 81% of them seen just once; the ten biggest clones take up around 17%. This CDR3 is 15 amino acids long. J gave up 5 bases and V 5 bases, and 5 bases lay outside the gene matches. Per the germline V gene, CDR1 is LNHDA and CDR2 is SQIVND (reference sequence). The chain couples TRBV19 to TRBJ1-4, with 10 bases identical to TRBD1. This receptor was obtained from a human donor with classical Hodgkin lymphoma. This specimen consisted of peripheral blood mononuclear cells (PBMCs), obtained before the second cycle of nivolumab. DNA of the CDR3: TGTGCCAGTAGTCACGGGACAGGGGTGAATGAAAAACTGTTTTTT. This translates into CASSHGTGVNEKLFF.